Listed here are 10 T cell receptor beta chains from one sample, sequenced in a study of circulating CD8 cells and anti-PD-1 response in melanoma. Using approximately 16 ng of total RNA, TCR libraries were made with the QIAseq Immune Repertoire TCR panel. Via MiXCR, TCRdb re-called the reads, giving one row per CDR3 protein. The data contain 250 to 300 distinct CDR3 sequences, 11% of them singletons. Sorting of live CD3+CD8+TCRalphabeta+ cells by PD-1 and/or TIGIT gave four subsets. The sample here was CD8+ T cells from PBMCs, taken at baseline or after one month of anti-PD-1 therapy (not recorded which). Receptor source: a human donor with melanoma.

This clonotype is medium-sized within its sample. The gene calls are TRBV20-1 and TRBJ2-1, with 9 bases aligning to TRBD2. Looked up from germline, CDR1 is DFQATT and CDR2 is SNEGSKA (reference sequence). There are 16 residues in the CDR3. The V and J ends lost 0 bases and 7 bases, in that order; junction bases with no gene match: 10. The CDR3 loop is CSARDSVAGDQNEQFF. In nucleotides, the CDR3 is TGCAGTGCTAGAGATAGTGTAGCGGGGGACCAAAATGAGCAGTTCTTC.

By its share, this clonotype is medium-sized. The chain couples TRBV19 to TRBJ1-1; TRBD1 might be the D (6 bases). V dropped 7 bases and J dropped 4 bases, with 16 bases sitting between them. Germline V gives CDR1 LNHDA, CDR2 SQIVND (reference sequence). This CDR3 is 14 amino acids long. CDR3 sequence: CASIGTGLGTEAFF. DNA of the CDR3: TGTGCCAGTATTGGCACAGGGCTTGGCACTGAAGCTTTCTTT.

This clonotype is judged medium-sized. CDR3 sequence (DNA): TGTGCCAGCAGCGACCGACAGGGTATCCACGAGCAGTACTTC. As protein: CASSDRQGIHEQYF. This chain connects TRBV13 to TRBJ2-7; 7 bases line up with TRBD1. With V trimmed by 5 bases and J by 5 bases, 9 bases remained unmatched. This CDR3 has 14 amino acids. Germline V CDR1 and CDR2: PRHDT, FYEKMQ (reference sequence).

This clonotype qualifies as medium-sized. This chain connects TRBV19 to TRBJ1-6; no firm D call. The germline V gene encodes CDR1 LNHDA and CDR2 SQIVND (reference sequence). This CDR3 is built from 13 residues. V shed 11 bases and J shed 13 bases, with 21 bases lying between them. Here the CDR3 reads CAAGPGPFKPLHF. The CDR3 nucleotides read TGTGCCGCCGGGCCAGGACCCTTTAAGCCCCTCCACTTT.

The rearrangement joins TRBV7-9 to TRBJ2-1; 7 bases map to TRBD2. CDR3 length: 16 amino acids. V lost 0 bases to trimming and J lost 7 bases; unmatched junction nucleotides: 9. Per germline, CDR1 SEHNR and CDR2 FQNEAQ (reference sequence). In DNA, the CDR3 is TGTGCCAGCAGCTTAGCGGGGACTAACCACTGGAATGAGCAGTTCTTC. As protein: CASSLAGTNHWNEQFF.

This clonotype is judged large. In nucleotides, the CDR3 is TGCGCCAGCAGCCTCATCCCGGAAAGCTCCTACGAGCAGTACTTC. As protein: CASSLIPESSYEQYF. V and J are TRBV4-1 and TRBJ2-7; D gene unclear. The CDR3 consists of 15 residues. Trimming removed 4 bases from V and 0 bases from J, with 13 bases in between. Germline CDR1 reads MGHRA; CDR2 reads YSYEKL.

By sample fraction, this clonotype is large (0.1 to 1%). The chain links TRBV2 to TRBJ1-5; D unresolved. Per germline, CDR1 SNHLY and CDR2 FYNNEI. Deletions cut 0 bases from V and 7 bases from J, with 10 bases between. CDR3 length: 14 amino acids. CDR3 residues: CASSEAIGNQPQHF. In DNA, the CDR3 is TGTGCCAGCAGTGAAGCGATTGGGAACCAGCCCCAGCATTTT.

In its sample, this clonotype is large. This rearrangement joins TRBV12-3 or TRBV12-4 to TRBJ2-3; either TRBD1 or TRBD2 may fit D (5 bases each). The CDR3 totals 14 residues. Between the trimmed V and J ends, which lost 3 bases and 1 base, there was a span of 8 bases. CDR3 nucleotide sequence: TGTGCCAGCAGTTTTATGGGGGGCACAGATACGCAGTATTTT. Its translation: CASSFMGGTDTQYF.

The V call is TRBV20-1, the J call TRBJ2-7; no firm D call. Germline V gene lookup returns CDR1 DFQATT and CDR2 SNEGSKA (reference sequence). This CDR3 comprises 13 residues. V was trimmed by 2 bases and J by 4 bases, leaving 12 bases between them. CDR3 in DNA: TGCAGTGCTAGAACGGAGAAGCCGTACGAGCAGTACTTC. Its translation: CSARTEKPYEQYF.

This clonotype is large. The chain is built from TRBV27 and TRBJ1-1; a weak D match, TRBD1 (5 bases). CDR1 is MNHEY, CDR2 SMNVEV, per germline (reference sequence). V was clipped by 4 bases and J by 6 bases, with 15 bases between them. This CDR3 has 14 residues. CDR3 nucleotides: TGTGCCAGCAGTTCCCACCCCGCGGGGGCTGAAGCTTTCTTT. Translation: CASSSHPAGAEAFF.